This T cell receptor beta chain emerged from a study of response to subunit inactivated influenza vaccine. The CDR3 length is 19 residues. J lost 4 bases, V lost 3 bases, and 17 bases had no gene match. Looked up from germline, CDR1 is SGHAT and CDR2 is FQNNGV. This clonotype has more than one count but fewer than ten. From the RT-PCR reads, TCRdb called clonotypes with MiXCR, one entry per CDR3 protein. The repertoire consists of about 610,000 distinct CDR3 sequences, with 12% to 15% occurring once and the leading ten covering over 8.5%. This clonotype originated in a man aged 50 to 59 who received an inactivated influenza vaccine. Specimen: PBMCs from blood, collected 11 to 12 days after vaccination. The chain combines TRBV11-2 with TRBJ2-7, with 11 positions matching TRBD2. The CDR3 protein is CASSLEIPGLAEGGYEQYF. The DNA for the CDR3 is TGTGCCAGCAGCTTGGAGATTCCGGGACTAGCGGAGGGAGGATACGAGCAGTACTTC.